This paragraph reports one T cell receptor beta chain. Its target is not known. With V trimmed by 0 bases and J by 10 bases, 10 bases remained unmatched. CDR1 is MNHEY and CDR2 is SVGAGI in the germline V gene. This CDR3 is 16 amino acids long. Both 60 Vbeta primers and 13 Jbeta primers went into the PCR. Profiling relied on immunoSEQ multiplex PCR, and the TCRdb table lists in-frame clones only, not all of them. The sample has some 130,000 clones, around 77% seen once. This entry is derived from a study of cytomegalovirus exposure and HLA in healthy donors. Study at large: Earlier findings included more than 95 million unique TCR beta sequences obtained from some 180 million T cells.

General observations from the study: Later analysis demonstrated an association between a missense DCLRE1C variant and TCR beta V- and J-gene trimming. The study found most TCR sequences rare, yet found some public TCRs in many donors. When a later analysis was performed, an Asian-associated ancestry cluster reportedly had fewer N-insertions than the roughly 670-donor mean.

The sequence derives from a woman aged 60 to 75 in good health and CMV-seronegative. This chain joins TRBV6-5 and TRBJ2-1, with 9 positions matching TRBD2. Sequences were obtained from PBMCs. The CDR3 loop reads CASSYSSAGGPREQFF. The CDR3 nucleotides read TGTGCCAGCAGTTACTCGTCTGCGGGAGGGCCTCGGGAGCAGTTCTTC.